The 2 T cell receptor beta chains given below trace back to one sample, sequenced in a study of blood T cell repertoires in COVID-19. Using immunoSEQ multiplex PCR, the repertoire was profiled, and TCRdb retains in-frame clones only, with some absent. The data contain roughly 100,000 clones, around 87% of them singletons. The material sequenced was peripheral blood. These receptors came from an elderly woman with acute or convalescent COVID-19.

This chain links TRBV18 with TRBJ2-1, with 14 bases fitting TRBD2. V shed 6 bases, J shed 6 bases, and the junction held 4 bases outside the gene matches. Germline CDR1 and CDR2: KGHSH and LQKENI. This CDR3 is built from 15 residues. This CDR3 is CASSLGTSGGNEQFF. The CDR3 coding sequence is TGTGCCAGCTCTCTCGGGACTAGCGGGGGCAATGAGCAGTTCTTC.

The chain uses TRBV18 and TRBJ2-2; weak D call: TRBD1 (6 bases). CDR3 length equals 15 residues. V shed 3 bases and J shed 3 bases, with 11 bases lying between them. CDR1 KGHSH and CDR2 LQKENI come from the germline V gene. The CDR3 DNA reads as TGTGCCAGCTCACCTACACAGGGCTACACCGGGGAGCTGTTTTTT. As protein: CASSPTQGYTGELFF.